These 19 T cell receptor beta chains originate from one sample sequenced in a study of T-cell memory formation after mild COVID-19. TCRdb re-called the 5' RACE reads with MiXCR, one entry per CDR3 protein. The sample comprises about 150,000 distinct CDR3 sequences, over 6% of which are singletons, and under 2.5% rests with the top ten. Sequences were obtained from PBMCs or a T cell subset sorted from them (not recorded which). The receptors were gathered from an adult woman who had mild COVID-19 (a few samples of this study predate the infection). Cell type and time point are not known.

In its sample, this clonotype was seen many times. CDR3: CSASDSWYEQYF. For the CDR3, the DNA is TGCAGTGCTAGTGACTCGTGGTACGAGCAGTACTTC. V gene TRBV20-1 combines with J gene TRBJ2-7; no reliable D call. Germline V gene lookup returns CDR1 DFQATT and CDR2 SNEGSKA (reference sequence). The CDR3 length is 12 residues. Trimming shortened V by 3 bases and J by 4 bases, and 10 bases separated the two germline ends.

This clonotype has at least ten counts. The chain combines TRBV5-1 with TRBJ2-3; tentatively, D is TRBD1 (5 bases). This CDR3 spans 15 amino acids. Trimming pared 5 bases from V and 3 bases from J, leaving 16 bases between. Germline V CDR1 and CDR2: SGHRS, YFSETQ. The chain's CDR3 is CASRLFQGTTDTQYF. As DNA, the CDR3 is TGCGCCAGCAGGCTTTTCCAGGGAACGACAGATACGCAGTATTTT.

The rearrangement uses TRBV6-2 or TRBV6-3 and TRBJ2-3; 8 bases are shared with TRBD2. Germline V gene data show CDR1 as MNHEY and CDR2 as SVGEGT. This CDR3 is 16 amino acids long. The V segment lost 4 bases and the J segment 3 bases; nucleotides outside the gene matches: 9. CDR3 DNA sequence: TGTGCCAGCAGTTCGACCCTACTAGCGGATACAGATACGCAGTATTTT. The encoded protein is CASSSTLLADTDTQYF.

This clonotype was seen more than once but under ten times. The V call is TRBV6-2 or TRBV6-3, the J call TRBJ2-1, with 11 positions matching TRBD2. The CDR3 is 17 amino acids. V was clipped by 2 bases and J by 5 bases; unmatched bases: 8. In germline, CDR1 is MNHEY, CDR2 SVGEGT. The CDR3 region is CASSYLAGGIENNEQFF. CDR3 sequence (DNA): TGTGCCAGCAGTTACCTAGCGGGAGGTATAGAAAACAATGAGCAGTTCTTC.

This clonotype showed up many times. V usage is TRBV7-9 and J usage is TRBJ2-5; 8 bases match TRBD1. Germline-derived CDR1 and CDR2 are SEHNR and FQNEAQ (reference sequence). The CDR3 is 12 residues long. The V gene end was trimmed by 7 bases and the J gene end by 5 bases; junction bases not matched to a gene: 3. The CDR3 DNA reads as TGTGCCAGCAACAGACAGGGGGAGACCCAGTACTTC. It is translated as CASNRQGETQYF.

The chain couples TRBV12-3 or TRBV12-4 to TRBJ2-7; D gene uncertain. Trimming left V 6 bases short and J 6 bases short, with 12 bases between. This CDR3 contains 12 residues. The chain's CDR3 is CASSRRAVEQYF. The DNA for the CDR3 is TGTGCCAGCAGCCGTAGGGCGGTCGAGCAGTACTTC.

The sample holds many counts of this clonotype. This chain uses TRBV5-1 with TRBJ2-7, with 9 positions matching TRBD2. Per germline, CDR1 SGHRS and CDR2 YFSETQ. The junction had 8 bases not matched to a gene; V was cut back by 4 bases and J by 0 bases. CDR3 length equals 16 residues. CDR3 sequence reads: CASSHRLAVSSYEQYF. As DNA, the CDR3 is TGCGCCAGCAGCCACAGACTAGCGGTAAGCTCCTACGAGCAGTACTTC.

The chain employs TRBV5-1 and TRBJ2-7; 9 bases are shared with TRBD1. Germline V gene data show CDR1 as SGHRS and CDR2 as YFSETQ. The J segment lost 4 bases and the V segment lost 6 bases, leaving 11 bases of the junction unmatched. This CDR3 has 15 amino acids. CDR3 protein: CASTSEGQGRYEQYF. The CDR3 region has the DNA TGCGCCAGCACCTCGGAAGGACAGGGGAGGTACGAGCAGTACTTC.

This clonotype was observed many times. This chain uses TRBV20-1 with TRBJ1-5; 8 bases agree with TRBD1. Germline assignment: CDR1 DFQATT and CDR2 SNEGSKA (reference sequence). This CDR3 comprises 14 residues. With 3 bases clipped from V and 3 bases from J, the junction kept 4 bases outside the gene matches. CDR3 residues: CSASQGAPNQPQHF. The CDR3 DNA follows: TGCAGTGCTAGCCAGGGGGCTCCCAATCAGCCCCAGCATTTT.

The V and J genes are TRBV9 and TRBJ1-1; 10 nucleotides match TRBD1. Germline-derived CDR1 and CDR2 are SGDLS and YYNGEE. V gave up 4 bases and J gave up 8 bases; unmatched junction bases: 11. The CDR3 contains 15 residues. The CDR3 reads CASSPLGGGQGEAFF. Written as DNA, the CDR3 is TGTGCCAGCAGCCCACTTGGGGGGGGACAGGGGGAAGCTTTCTTT.

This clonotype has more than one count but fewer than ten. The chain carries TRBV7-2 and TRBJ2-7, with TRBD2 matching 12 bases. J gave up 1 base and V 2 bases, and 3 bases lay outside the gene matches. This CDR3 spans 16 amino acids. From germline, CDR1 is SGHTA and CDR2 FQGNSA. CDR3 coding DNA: TGTGCCAGCAGCTTAAGTCTAGCGGGGGGGTCCTACGAGCAGTACTTC. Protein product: CASSLSLAGGSYEQYF.

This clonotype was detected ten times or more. CDR3 residues: CSARVGTGGYEQYF. The CDR3 DNA sequence: TGCAGTGCTAGAGTAGGGACCGGAGGTTACGAGCAGTACTTC. The chain has TRBV20-1 and TRBJ2-7, with D perhaps matching TRBD1 or TRBD2 (5 bases each). Germline V lookup: CDR1 DFQATT, CDR2 SNEGSKA (reference sequence). CDR3 length: 14 amino acids. Trimming took 1 base from V and 4 from J, leaving 14 bases between them.

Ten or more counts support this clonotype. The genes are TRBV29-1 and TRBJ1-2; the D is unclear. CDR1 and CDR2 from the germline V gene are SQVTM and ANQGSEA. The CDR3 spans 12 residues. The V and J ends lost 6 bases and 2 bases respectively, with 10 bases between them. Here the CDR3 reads CSVLTKNYGYTF. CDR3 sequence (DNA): TGCAGCGTGCTCACTAAAAACTATGGCTACACCTTC.

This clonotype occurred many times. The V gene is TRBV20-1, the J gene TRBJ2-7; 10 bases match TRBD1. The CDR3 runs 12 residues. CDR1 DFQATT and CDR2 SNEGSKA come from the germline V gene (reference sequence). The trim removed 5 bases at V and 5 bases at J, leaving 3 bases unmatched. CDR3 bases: TGCAGTGCTGGGGACAGGGGTAACGAGCAGTACTTC. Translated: CSAGDRGNEQYF.

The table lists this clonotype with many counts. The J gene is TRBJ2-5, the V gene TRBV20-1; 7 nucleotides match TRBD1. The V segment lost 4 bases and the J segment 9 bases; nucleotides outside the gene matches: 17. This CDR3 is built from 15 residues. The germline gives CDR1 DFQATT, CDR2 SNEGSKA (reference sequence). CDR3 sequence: CSATLPATAQGAQYF. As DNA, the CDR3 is TGCAGTGCTACCCTTCCTGCCACAGCTCAGGGGGCCCAGTACTTC.

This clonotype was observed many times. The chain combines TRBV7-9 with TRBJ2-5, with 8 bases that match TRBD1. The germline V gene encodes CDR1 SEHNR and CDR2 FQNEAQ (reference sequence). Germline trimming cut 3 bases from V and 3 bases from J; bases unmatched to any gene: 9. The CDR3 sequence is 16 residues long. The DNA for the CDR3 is TGTGCCAGCAGCTTCTATAGCGGACAGGGTAAAGAGACCCAGTACTTC. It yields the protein CASSFYSGQGKETQYF.

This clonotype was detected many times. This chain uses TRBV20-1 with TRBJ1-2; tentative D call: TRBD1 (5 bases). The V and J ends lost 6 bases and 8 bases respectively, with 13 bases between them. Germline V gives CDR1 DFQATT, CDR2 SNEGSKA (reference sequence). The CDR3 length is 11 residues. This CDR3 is CSAEQVEGYTF. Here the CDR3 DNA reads TGCAGTGCAGAACAGGTGGAGGGCTACACCTTC.

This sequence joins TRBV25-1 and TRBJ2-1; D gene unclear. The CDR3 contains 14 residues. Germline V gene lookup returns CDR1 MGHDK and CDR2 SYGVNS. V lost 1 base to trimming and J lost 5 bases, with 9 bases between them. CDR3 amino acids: CASSESGRHNEQFF. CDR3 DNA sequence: TGTGCCAGCAGTGAATCGGGCAGACACAATGAGCAGTTCTTC.

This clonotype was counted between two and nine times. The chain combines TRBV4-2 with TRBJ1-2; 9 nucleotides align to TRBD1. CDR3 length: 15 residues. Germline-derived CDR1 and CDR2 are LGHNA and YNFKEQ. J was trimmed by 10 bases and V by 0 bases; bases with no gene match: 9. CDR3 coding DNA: TGTGCCAGCAGCCAAGATTTAGGGACAGGGTTCTTCTACACCTTC. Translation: CASSQDLGTGFFYTF.